These 7 T cell receptor beta chains originate from one sample sequenced in a study of blood T cell repertoires in COVID-19. Assay: immunoSEQ multiplex PCR; the TCRdb copy retains only in-frame clones and omits some. The sample contains about 180,000 clones, roughly 88% of which appear only once. Sequenced input: PBMCs or T cells enriched from blood (not recorded which). The receptors stem from a woman aged 18-29 years who had recovered from COVID-19.

This chain joins TRBV2 and TRBJ1-5; 8 bases fit TRBD1. The CDR3 extends over 19 amino acids. Trimming at V came to 3 bases and at J to 0 bases, leaving 13 bases not matched to a gene. Germline CDR1 reads SNHLY; CDR2 reads FYNNEI. The DNA of the CDR3 is TGTGCCAGCAGTGAGCAAAACAGGGGGTTACTCTATAGCAATCAGCCCCAGCATTTT. Protein sequence: CASSEQNRGLLYSNQPQHF. The entire variable domain, with the rest obtained from reference TRBV2 and TRBJ1-5, is as follows: EPEVTQTPSHQVTQMGQEVILRCVPISNHLYFYWYRQILGQKVEFLVSFYNNEISEKSEIFDDQFSVERPDGSNFTLKIRSTKLEDSAMYFCASSEQNRGLLYSNQPQHFGDGTRLSIL.

The V gene is TRBV9, the J gene TRBJ2-2; 7 bases align to TRBD1. Trimming removed 2 bases from V and 4 bases from J; junction bases left unmatched: 11. This CDR3 spans 17 amino acids. Germline values: CDR1 SGDLS, CDR2 YYNGEE. The DNA of the CDR3 is TGTGCCAGCAGCGTCGGCAGGGGGTCGGTGAGCACCGGGGAGCTGTTTTTT. This codes for CASSVGRGSVSTGELFF.

In DNA, the CDR3 is TGCGCCAGCAGATACGAGGTCGGGGAGCTGTTTTTT. Translation gives CASRYEVGELFF. The chain employs TRBV5-1 and TRBJ2-2, with D uncertain. The CDR3 runs to 12 residues. Germline V gene lookup returns CDR1 SGHRS and CDR2 YFSETQ. V lost 5 bases and J lost 7, with 9 bases in between.

J is TRBJ2-5 and V is TRBV5-5; D possibly corresponds to TRBD1 (5 bases). CDR3 length: 16 amino acids. V was shortened by 3 bases and J by 2 bases, with 17 bases between the two germline ends. The germline V gene encodes CDR1 SGHKS and CDR2 YYEKEE (reference sequence). Here the CDR3 DNA reads TGTGCCAGCAGCTCGAGTACGGGTAGGGGTCAAGAGACCCAGTACTTC. Translation: CASSSSTGRGQETQYF.

The chain carries TRBV6-5 and TRBJ2-2, with a weak D call TRBD2 (6 bases). V gave up 7 bases and J gave up 7 bases, with 19 bases separating them. The CDR3 runs to 15 residues. CDR1 is MNHEY, CDR2 SVGAGI, per germline. CDR3 bases: TGTGCCAGCACCTGGGTGGGGGGAAATAACGGGGAGCTGTTTTTT. Its translation is CASTWVGGNNGELFF.

CDR3 DNA sequence: TGTGCCAGCAGCGTTCTGGACAGGGATGGTTCACCCCTCCACTTT. Residues: CASSVLDRDGSPLHF. The chain carries TRBV9 and TRBJ1-6; TRBD1 matches 8 bases. Trimming removed 2 bases from V and 9 bases from J; junction bases left unmatched: 7. CDR1 and CDR2 from the germline V gene are SGDLS and YYNGEE. The CDR3 totals 15 residues.

The chain links TRBV5-5 to TRBJ2-7; no clear D gene. This CDR3 contains 12 residues. V was cut by 6 bases and J by 4 bases, with 11 bases left in between. Germline loops: CDR1 SGHKS, CDR2 YYEKEE (reference sequence). CDR3 bases: TGTGCCAGCAACGAGATTGAATACGAGCAGTACTTC. Its translation: CASNEIEYEQYF.